This T cell receptor beta chain was observed in a study of early T cells in non-severe SARS-CoV-2 infection. Background on the study: The authors sequenced bulk RNA from unsorted whole blood, leaving chains unpaired. General study findings and limits: Using VDJdb, the matching emphasized anti-spike CD8 responses while missing private and CD4 specificities.

As part of library construction, unique molecular identifiers were attached to individual cDNA molecules. One entry per CDR3 protein, called by TCRdb with MiXCR from the 5' RACE reads. The repertoire includes some 60,000 distinct CDR3 sequences, 7.5% to 10% of them detected once, and 1.2% sits in the top ten. In regard to this clonotype: Its target is not known.

This clonotype originated in an adult who was a healthcare worker with PCR-confirmed SARS-CoV-2 infection or an uninfected control (not recorded which). The sample taken for sequencing was whole blood.

The CDR3 here is CASSYRQARNEQFF. The CDR3 DNA reads TGTGCCAGCAGTTACAGGCAGGCTCGGAATGAGCAGTTCTTC. The chain is built from TRBV6-2 or TRBV6-3 and TRBJ2-1, with D uncertain. Deletions cut 2 bases from V and 7 bases from J, with 12 bases between. Germline V gene lookup returns CDR1 MNHEY and CDR2 SVGEGT. There are 14 residues in the CDR3.